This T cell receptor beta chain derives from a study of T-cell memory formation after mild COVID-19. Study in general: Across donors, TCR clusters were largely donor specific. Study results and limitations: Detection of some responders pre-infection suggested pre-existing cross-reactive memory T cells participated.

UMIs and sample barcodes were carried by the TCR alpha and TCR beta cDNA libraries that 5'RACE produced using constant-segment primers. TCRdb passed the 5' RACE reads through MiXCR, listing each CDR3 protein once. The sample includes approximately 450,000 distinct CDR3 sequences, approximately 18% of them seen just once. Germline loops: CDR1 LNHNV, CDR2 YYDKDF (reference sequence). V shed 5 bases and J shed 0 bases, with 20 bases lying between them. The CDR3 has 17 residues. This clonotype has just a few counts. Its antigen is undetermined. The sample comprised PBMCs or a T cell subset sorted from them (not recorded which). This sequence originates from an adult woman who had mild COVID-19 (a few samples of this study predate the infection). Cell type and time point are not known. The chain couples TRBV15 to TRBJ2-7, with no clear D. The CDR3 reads CATSSRTSRASSYEQYF. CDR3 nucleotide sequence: TGTGCCACCAGCTCCCGCACGTCCCGGGCAAGCTCCTACGAGCAGTACTTC.